These 18 T cell receptor beta chains were sequenced from one sample in a study of T cell responses to AZD1222 COVID-19 vaccine. Assay: immunoSEQ multiplex PCR; the TCRdb copy retains only in-frame clones and omits some. Here the sample spans 150,000 to 200,000 clones, 93% being singletons. The specimen was peripheral blood, collected on day 0 of AZD1222 vaccination. These receptors all stem from an adult in good health.

The CDR3: CASIQGQGNTEAFF. The CDR3 DNA reads as TGTGCCAGCATACAGGGTCAGGGGAACACTGAAGCTTTCTTT. The chain recombines TRBV28 with TRBJ1-1; D is perhaps TRBD1 (6 bases). CDR1 and CDR2 (germline): MDHEN, SYDVKM. CDR3 length: 14 residues. Trimming took 7 bases from V and 1 from J, leaving 13 bases between them.

This rearrangement joins TRBV19 to TRBJ1-5, with TRBD1 matching over 7 bases. Germline V lookup: CDR1 LNHDA, CDR2 SQIVND (reference sequence). This CDR3 has 17 residues. After removal of 6 bases from V and 0 bases from J, the junction contained 11 bases not matched to a gene. CDR3 bases: TGTGCCAGTAGGGGGGACAGTGCGACAGGTAGCAATCAGCCCCAGCATTTT. As protein: CASRGDSATGSNQPQHF. Combining the CDR3 with reference TRBV19 and TRBJ1-5 gives the whole variable domain DGGITQSPKYLFRKEGQNVTLSCEQNLNHDAMYWYRQDPGQGLRLIYYSQIVNDFQKGDIAEGYSVSREKKESFPLTVTSAQKNPTAFYLCASRGDSATGSNQPQHFGDGTRLSIL.

The chain combines TRBV5-1 with TRBJ1-2; TRBD1 agrees at 8 bases. V lost 0 bases, J lost 2 bases, and 6 bases stayed unmatched. The CDR3 is 16 residues long. Germline CDR1 is SGHRS and CDR2 is YFSETQ. The CDR3 here is CASSLATGEGNYGYTF. In DNA form, the CDR3 reads TGCGCCAGCAGCTTGGCGACAGGGGAGGGCAACTATGGCTACACCTTC.

The J gene is TRBJ2-5, the V gene TRBV9; the match to TRBD1 covers 7 bases. Germline CDR1 and CDR2: SGDLS and YYNGEE. V lost 0 bases, J lost 3 bases, and 5 bases stayed unmatched. The CDR3 consists of 15 residues. CDR3 in DNA: TGTGCCAGCAGCGTAGGTGCGACAGGGAAAGAGACCCAGTACTTC. Its translation: CASSVGATGKETQYF.

The chain couples TRBV19 to TRBJ1-1; no reliable D call. V was pared by 6 bases and J by 5 bases, with 13 bases between. Germline V lookup: CDR1 LNHDA, CDR2 SQIVND (reference sequence). The CDR3 runs to 13 residues. CDR3 DNA: TGTGCCAGTAGCATATCCGGGTTTACTGAAGCTTTCTTT. Protein sequence: CASSISGFTEAFF.

This clone was observed once. V and J are TRBV6-5 and TRBJ2-1; perhaps TRBD2 as D (6 bases). V was pared by 2 bases and J by 5 bases, with 10 bases between. Germline loops: CDR1 MNHEY, CDR2 SVGAGI. The CDR3 loop spans 14 amino acids. CDR3 sequence reads: CASSYGTVDNEQFF. CDR3 sequence (DNA): TGTGCCAGCAGTTACGGGACTGTCGACAATGAGCAGTTCTTC.

V usage is TRBV6-5 and J usage is TRBJ1-6; D remains ambiguous. V shed 0 bases and J shed 8 bases, with 11 bases lying between them. Per the germline V gene, CDR1 is MNHEY and CDR2 is SVGAGI. This CDR3 has 15 residues. CDR3 DNA sequence: TGTGCCAGCAGTTACTCGTGGGCAGGAGATTCACCCCTCCACTTT. Its translation: CASSYSWAGDSPLHF.

The CDR3 region is CASSQMAGSYEQYF. DNA of the CDR3: TGCGCCAGCAGCCAGATGGCCGGCTCCTACGAGCAGTACTTC. V usage is TRBV4-1 and J usage is TRBJ2-7; D unresolved. This CDR3 is built from 14 residues. Trimming cost V 3 bases and J 0 bases, with 9 bases left between them. Germline V gene sequence: CDR1 MGHRA, CDR2 YSYEKL.

The V and J genes are TRBV10-3 and TRBJ1-3, with D possibly matching TRBD1 (6 bases). Germline-derived CDR1 and CDR2 are ENHRY and SYGVKD. The ends were cut back, 4 bases at V and 4 bases at J, with 20 bases in the middle. The length of the CDR3 is 17 residues. This chain's CDR3 is CAISGRNPRGRGNTIYF. Written as DNA, the CDR3 is TGTGCCATCAGTGGTCGAAACCCCAGGGGAAGAGGAAACACCATATATTTT.

V gene TRBV30 combines with J gene TRBJ2-2; 9 nucleotides match TRBD1. CDR3 size: 14 residues. Germline CDR1 reads GTSNPN; CDR2 reads SVGIG (reference sequence). The ends lost 4 bases at V and 5 bases at J; junction bases unmatched: 5. In nucleotides, the CDR3 is TGTGCCTGGACCGCCGGGACAGGGACCGGGGAGCTGTTTTTT. Translated, it gives CAWTAGTGTGELFF.

This chain links TRBV7-9 with TRBJ1-1; a possible D gene is TRBD1 (6 bases). Germline V gives CDR1 SEHNR, CDR2 FQNEAQ (reference sequence). The CDR3 runs to 13 residues. V lost 6 bases, J lost 6 bases, and 14 bases lay in between. In DNA form, the CDR3 reads TGTGCCAGCAGACTTGGGGGCTTCGCTGAAGCTTTCTTT. Translating it yields CASRLGGFAEAFF.

V usage is TRBV30 and J usage is TRBJ1-1; D remains unclear. Germline CDR1 and CDR2: GTSNPN and SVGIG (reference sequence). Trimming shortened V by 2 bases and J by 2 bases, and 9 bases separated the two germline ends. The CDR3 runs to 13 residues. The chain's CDR3 is CAWSRALNTEAFF. The CDR3 DNA is TGTGCCTGGAGTAGGGCCCTAAACACTGAAGCTTTCTTT.

This clone was seen more than once but under ten times. The chain uses TRBV7-9 and TRBJ1-6; TRBD1 agrees at 8 bases. The CDR3 consists of 14 residues. J gave up 10 bases and V 6 bases, and 8 bases lay outside the gene matches. Germline CDR1 is SEHNR and CDR2 is FQNEAQ (reference sequence). As DNA, the CDR3 is TGTGCCAGCAGTTGGACAGGGACGGCGTCACCCCTCCACTTT. Its translation: CASSWTGTASPLHF.

The CDR3 region is CSVGGGNGYTF. CDR3 bases: TGCAGCGTTGGCGGAGGGAATGGCTACACCTTC. V gene TRBV29-1 combines with J gene TRBJ1-2; D not resolved. V shed 4 bases and J shed 6 bases, with 9 bases lying between them. This CDR3 contains 11 residues. CDR1 SQVTM and CDR2 ANQGSEA come from the germline V gene.

This chain uses TRBV7-9 with TRBJ1-1; 11 bases match TRBD1. Germline trimming cut 5 bases from V and 5 bases from J; bases unmatched to any gene: 7. The CDR3 totals 15 residues. Germline CDR1 reads SEHNR; CDR2 reads FQNEAQ (reference sequence). This chain's CDR3 is CASSAPGQGDTEAFF. The CDR3 DNA follows: TGTGCCAGCAGCGCGCCGGGACAGGGGGATACTGAAGCTTTCTTT.

The V call is TRBV27, the J call TRBJ2-1, with TRBD1 matching over 8 bases. The CDR3 totals 16 residues. The V and J ends lost 5 bases and 5 bases, in that order; junction bases with no gene match: 11. Germline V CDR1 and CDR2: MNHEY, SMNVEV (reference sequence). CDR3 region: CASSPRTGKHHNEQFF. Here the CDR3 DNA reads TGTGCCAGCAGTCCCCGGACAGGGAAACACCACAATGAGCAGTTCTTC.

The chain links TRBV10-3 to TRBJ2-7; D unclear. The CDR3 spans 11 residues. V was shortened by 3 bases and J by 3 bases, with 3 bases between the two germline ends. CDR1 is ENHRY, CDR2 SYGVKD, per germline. CDR3 amino acids: CAISDFYEQYF. The CDR3 nucleotides read TGTGCCATCAGTGATTTCTACGAGCAGTACTTC.

The chain joins TRBV2 to TRBJ1-5; no reliable D call. The CDR3 spans 13 residues. Trimming took off 7 bases at V and 5 bases at J, with 12 bases between the two ends. Germline V lookup: CDR1 SNHLY, CDR2 FYNNEI. Here the CDR3 reads CASKAEIDQPQHF. CDR3 DNA: TGTGCCAGCAAGGCAGAGATAGATCAGCCCCAGCATTTT. The variable domain in full, completed from reference TRBV2 and TRBJ1-5, reads EPEVTQTPSHQVTQMGQEVILRCVPISNHLYFYWYRQILGQKVEFLVSFYNNEISEKSEIFDDQFSVERPDGSNFTLKIRSTKLEDSAMYFCASKAEIDQPQHFGDGTRLSIL.